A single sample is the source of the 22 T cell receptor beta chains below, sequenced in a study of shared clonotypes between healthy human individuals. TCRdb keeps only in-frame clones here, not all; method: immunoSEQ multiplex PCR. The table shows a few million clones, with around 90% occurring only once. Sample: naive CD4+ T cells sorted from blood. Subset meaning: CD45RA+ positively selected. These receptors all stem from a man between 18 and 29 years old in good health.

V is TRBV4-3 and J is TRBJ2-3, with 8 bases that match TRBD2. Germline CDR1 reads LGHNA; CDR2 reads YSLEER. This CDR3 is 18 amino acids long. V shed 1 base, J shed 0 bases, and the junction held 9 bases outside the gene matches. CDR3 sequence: CASSQGLVAGTSTDTQYF. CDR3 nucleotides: TGCGCCAGCAGCCAAGGGCTGGTAGCGGGAACGAGCACAGATACGCAGTATTTT.

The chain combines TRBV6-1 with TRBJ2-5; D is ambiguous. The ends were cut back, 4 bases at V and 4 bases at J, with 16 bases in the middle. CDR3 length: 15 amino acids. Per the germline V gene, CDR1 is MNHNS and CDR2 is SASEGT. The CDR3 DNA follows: TGTGCCAGCAGTGCAGTTAAAGGGTCCAGAGAGACCCAGTACTTC. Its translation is CASSAVKGSRETQYF.

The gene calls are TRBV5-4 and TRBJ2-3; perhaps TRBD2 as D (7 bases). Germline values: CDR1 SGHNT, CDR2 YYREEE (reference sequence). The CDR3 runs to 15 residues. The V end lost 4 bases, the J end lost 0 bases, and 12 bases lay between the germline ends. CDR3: CASSEGGASTDTQYF. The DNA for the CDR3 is TGTGCCAGCAGCGAGGGGGGGGCGAGCACAGATACGCAGTATTTT.

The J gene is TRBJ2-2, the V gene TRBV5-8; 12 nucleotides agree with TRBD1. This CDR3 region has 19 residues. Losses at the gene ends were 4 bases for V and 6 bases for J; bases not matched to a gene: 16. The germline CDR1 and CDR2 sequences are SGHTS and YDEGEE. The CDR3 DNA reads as TGTGCCAGCAGCACCGAATGGGACAGGGGGCGATATGAGTCCGGGGAGCTGTTTTTT. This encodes CASSTEWDRGRYESGELFF. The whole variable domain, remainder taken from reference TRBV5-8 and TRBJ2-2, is EAGVTQSPTHLIKTRGQQATLRCSPISGHTSVYWYQQALGLGLQFLLWYDEGEERNRGNFPPRFSGRQFPNYSSELNVNALELEDSALYLCASSTEWDRGRYESGELFFGEGSRLTVL.

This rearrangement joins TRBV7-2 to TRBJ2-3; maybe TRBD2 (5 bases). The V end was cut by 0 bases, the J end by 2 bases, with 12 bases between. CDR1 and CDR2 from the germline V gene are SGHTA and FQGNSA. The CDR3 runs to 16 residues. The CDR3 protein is CASSLAAGPPTDTQYF. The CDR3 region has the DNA TGTGCCAGCAGCTTAGCGGCGGGCCCTCCCACAGATACGCAGTATTTT.

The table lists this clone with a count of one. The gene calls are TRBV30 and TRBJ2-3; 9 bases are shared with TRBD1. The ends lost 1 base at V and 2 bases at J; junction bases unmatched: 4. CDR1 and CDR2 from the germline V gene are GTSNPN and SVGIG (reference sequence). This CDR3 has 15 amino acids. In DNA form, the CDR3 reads TGTGCCTGGAGTGGGGGACAGGGTGACACAGATACGCAGTATTTT. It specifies CAWSGGQGDTDTQYF.

Written as DNA, the CDR3 is TGTGCCAGCAGCCCCATCGGGACCTTAGCCCACGAGCAGTACTTC. Translating it yields CASSPIGTLAHEQYF. This chain connects TRBV7-9 to TRBJ2-5; D possibly matches TRBD1 or TRBD2 (5 bases each). The J call may not be correct, given that the DNA end is closer to TRBJ2-7. The CDR3 totals 15 residues. Germline CDR1 SEHNR, CDR2 FQNEAQ (reference sequence).

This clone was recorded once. CDR3 protein: CASSDVGVNYGYTF. CDR3 sequence (DNA): TGTGCCAGCTCAGACGTGGGCGTGAACTATGGCTACACCTTC. The chain couples TRBV18 to TRBJ1-2; no definite D call. The CDR3 sequence is 14 residues long. Per germline, CDR1 KGHSH and CDR2 LQKENI. V was cut by 5 bases and J by 2 bases, with 12 bases left in between.

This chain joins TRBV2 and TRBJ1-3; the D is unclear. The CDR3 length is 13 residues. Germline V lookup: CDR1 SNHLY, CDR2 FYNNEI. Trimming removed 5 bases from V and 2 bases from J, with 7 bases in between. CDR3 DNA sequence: TGTGCCAGCAGTTCAGGAGCTGGAAACACCATATATTTT. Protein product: CASSSGAGNTIYF.

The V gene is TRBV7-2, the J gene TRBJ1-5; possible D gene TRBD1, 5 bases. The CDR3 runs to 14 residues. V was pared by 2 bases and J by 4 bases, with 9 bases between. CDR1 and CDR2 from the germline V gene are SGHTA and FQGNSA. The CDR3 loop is CASSLWGGNQPQHF. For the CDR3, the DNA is TGTGCCAGCAGCTTATGGGGGGGAAATCAGCCCCAGCATTTT.

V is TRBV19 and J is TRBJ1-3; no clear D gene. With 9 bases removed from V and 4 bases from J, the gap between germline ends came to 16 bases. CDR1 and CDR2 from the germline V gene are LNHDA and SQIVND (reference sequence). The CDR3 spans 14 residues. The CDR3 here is CASADRGLGNTIYF. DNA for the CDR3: TGTGCCAGCGCTGACCGGGGATTAGGAAACACCATATATTTT.

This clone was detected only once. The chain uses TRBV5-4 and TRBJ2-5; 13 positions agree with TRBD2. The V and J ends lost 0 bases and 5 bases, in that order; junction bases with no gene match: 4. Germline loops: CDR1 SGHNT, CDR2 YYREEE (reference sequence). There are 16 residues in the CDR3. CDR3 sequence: CASSLAATSGRETQYF. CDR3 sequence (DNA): TGTGCCAGCAGCTTGGCCGCGACTAGCGGGAGGGAGACCCAGTACTTC.

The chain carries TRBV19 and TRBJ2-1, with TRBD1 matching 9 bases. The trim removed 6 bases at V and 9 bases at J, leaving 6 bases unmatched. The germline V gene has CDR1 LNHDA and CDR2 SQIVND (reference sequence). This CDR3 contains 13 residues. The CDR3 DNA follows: TGTGCCAGTAGGGGGACAGGGTCATCTGAGCAGTTCTTC. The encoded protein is CASRGTGSSEQFF.

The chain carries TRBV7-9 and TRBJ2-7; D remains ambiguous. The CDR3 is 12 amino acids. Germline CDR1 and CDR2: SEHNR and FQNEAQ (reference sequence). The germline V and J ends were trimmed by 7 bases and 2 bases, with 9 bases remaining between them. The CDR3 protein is CASNPLTYEQYF. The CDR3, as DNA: TGTGCCAGCAACCCCCTAACCTACGAGCAGTACTTC.

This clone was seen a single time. CDR3 DNA: TGTGCCAGCAGCTCAAGGACTAGCGGGAACACCGGGGAGCTGTTTTTT. It specifies CASSSRTSGNTGELFF. The chain is built from TRBV7-2 and TRBJ2-2, with 10 bases aligning to TRBD2. J gave up 1 base and V 4 bases, and 3 bases lay outside the gene matches. The CDR3 runs 16 residues. CDR1 and CDR2 from the germline V gene are SGHTA and FQGNSA. The variable domain in full, with the rest retrieved from reference TRBV7-2 and TRBJ2-2, is GAGVSQSPSNKVTEKGKDVELRCDPISGHTALYWYRQSLGQGLEFLIYFQGNSAPDKSGLPSDRFSAERTGGSVSTLTIQRTQQEDSAVYLCASSSRTSGNTGELFFGEGSRLTVL.

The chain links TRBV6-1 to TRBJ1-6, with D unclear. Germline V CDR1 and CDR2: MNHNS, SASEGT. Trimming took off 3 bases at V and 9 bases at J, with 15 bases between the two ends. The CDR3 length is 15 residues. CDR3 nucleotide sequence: TGTGCCAGCAGTGACGGCAGTTATACGGGTTCACCCCTCCACTTT. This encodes CASSDGSYTGSPLHF.

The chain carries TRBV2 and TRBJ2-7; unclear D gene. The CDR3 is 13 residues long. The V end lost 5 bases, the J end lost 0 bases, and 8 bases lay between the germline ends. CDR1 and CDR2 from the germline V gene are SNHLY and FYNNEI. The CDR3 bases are TGTGCCAGCAGTTCAAAATACTCCTACGAGCAGTACTTC. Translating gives CASSSKYSYEQYF.

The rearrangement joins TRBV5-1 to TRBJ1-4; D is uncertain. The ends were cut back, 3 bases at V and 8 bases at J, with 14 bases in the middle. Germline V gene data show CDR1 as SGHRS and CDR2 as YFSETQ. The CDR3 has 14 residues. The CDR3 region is CASSSGSPGEKLFF. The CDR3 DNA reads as TGCGCCAGCAGCTCCGGGTCCCCTGGGGAAAAACTGTTTTTT.

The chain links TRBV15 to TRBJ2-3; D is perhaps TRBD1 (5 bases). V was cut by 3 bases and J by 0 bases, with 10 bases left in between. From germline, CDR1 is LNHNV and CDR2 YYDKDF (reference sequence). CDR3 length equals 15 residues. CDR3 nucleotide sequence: TGTGCCACCAGCAGGGCCAGGGTGAGCACAGATACGCAGTATTTT. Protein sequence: CATSRARVSTDTQYF.

For the CDR3, the DNA is TGTGCCAGCAGCCAAGGGCGGAACACTGAAGCTTTCTTT. It codes for CASSQGRNTEAFF. The chain recombines TRBV6-1 with TRBJ1-1, with D unresolved. The CDR3 contains 13 residues. In germline, CDR1 is MNHNS, CDR2 SASEGT. V lost 6 bases, J lost 1 base, and 9 bases lay in between.

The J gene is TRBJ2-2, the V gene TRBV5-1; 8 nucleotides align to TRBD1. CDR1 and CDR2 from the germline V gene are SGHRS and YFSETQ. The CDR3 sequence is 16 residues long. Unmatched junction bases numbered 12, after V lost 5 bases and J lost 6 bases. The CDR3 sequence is CASSSAAGGAAGELFF. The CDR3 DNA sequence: TGCGCCAGCAGTTCCGCTGCAGGGGGCGCGGCCGGGGAGCTGTTTTTT.

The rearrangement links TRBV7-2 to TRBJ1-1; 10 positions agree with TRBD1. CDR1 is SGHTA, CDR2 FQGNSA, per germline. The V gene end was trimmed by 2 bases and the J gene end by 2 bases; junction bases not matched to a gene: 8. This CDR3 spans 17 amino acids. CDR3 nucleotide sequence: TGTGCCAGCAGCTTAAGGGTGACAGGGGGCCTTAACACTGAAGCTTTCTTT. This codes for CASSLRVTGGLNTEAFF. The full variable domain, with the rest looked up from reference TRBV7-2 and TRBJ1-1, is GAGVSQSPSNKVTEKGKDVELRCDPISGHTALYWYRQSLGQGLEFLIYFQGNSAPDKSGLPSDRFSAERTGGSVSTLTIQRTQQEDSAVYLCASSLRVTGGLNTEAFFGQGTRLTVV.